This T cell receptor beta chain was retrieved from a study of shared clonotypes between healthy human individuals. Study-wide background: Each donor's CD4 naive and CD4 memory cells filled three plates apiece, CD8 naive two, and CD8 memory one. Study-level findings and limits: Approximately 4.6% of naive CD4 clonotypes were shared across a few donors.

As defined, naive CD8 cells were CD45RO-negative and positively selected for CCR7, with terminally differentiated effector memory CD45RA+ cells excluded. CDR1 and CDR2 from the germline V gene are MGHRA and YSYEKL. The CDR3 loop spans 15 amino acids. Between the trimmed V and J ends, which lost 3 bases and 3 bases, there was a span of 14 bases. Comments on this clone: Its antigen is undetermined.

TCRdb's table, derived via immunoSEQ multiplex PCR, lists solely in-frame clones and lacks some. This sample has around 2,000,000 clones, with just under 95% found just once. This sequence was found in a young man in good health. The sequenced sample was naive CD8+ T cells sorted from blood. V is TRBV4-1 and J is TRBJ1-1; possibly TRBD1 for D (6 bases). CDR3 in DNA: TGCGCCAGCAGCCAGGGAACAGGGATGGACACTGAAGCTTTCTTT. Its translation: CASSQGTGMDTEAFF.